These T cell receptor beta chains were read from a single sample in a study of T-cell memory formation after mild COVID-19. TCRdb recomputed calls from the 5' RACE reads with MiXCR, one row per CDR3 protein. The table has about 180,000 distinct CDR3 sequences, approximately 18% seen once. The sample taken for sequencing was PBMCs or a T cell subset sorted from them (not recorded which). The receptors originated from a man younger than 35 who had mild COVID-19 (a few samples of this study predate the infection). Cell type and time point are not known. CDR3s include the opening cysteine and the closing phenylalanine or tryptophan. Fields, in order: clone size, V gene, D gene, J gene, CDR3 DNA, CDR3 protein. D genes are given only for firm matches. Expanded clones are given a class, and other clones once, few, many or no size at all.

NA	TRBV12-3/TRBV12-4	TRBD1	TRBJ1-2	TGTGCCAGCACCAGGGGGCGCGGAGGCTACACCTTC	CASTRGRGGYTF
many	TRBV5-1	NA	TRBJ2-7	TGCGCCAGCAGCTTGGAGGGAATCAGGGACGAGCAGTACTTC	CASSLEGIRDEQYF
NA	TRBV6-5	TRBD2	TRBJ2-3	TGTGCCAGCAGTTACTCGAGCGGAGCGGGAAGCACAGATACGCAGTATTTT	CASSYSSGAGSTDTQYF
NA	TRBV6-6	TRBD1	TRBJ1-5	TGTGCCAGCAGTCCTCATGACAGGGCAGATCAGCCCCAGCATTTT	CASSPHDRADQPQHF
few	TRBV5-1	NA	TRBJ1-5	TGCGCCAGCAGCTTGGGTCCCGTGGGGGGCAATCAGCCCCAGCATTTT	CASSLGPVGGNQPQHF
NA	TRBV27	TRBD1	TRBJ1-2	TGTGCCAGCAGTCACCGACAGGGTGCTAACTATGGCTACACCTTC	CASSHRQGANYGYTF
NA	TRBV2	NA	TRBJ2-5	TGTGCCAGCACCGAGACGGGTCCGGGGAAGGGGACCCAGTACTTC	CASTETGPGKGTQYF
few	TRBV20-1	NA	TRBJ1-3	TGCAGTGCTAGGGACCTCCGAGGGGGCTCTGGAAACACCATATATTTT	CSARDLRGGSGNTIYF
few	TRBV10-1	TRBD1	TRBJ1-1	TGCGCCAGCAGTGAAACAGGGGCTCGAACTGAAGCTTTCTTT	CASSETGARTEAFF
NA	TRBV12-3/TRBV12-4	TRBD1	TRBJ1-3	TGTGCCAGCACCCGGGACAGCGAAGGAAACACCATATATTTT	CASTRDSEGNTIYF
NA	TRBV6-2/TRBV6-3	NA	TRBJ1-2	TGTGCCAGCAGTTACCCTCAGGGAGGGGAGTATGGCTACACCTTC	CASSYPQGGEYGYTF
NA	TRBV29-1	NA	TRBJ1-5	TGCAGCGGCTCCGAAGGGCCCCAGCATTTT	CSGSEGPQHF
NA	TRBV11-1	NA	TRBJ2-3	TGTGCCAGCAGCTTAGAGTCGACGACAGATACGCAGTATTTT	CASSLESTTDTQYF
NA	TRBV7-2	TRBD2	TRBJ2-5	TGTGCCAGCCGGGGGGGGACCTCAACGGGGGAGACCCAGTACTTC	CASRGGTSTGETQYF
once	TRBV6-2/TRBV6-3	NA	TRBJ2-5	TGTGCCAGCATGCGGCTCAGGGACGGAGAAGAGACCCAGTACTTC	CASMRLRDGEETQYF
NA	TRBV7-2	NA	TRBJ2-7	TGTGCCAGCAGCTCGCGACGCGCCTACGAGCAGTACTTC	CASSSRRAYEQYF
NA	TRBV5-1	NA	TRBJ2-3	TGCGCCAGCAGGCTACAGGGCCCAGATACGCAGTATTTT	CASRLQGPDTQYF
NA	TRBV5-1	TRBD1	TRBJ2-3	TGCGCCAGCAGCTCCCTGACAGGGGGCGCCGGCACAGATACGCAGTATTTT	CASSSLTGGAGTDTQYF
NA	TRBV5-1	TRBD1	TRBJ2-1	TGCGCCAGCAGCGTTACAGGGGGCTCCTACAATGAGCAGTTCTTC	CASSVTGGSYNEQFF
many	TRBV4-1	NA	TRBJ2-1	TGCGCCAGCAGCCCGGGACTCCTGGGCAATGAGCAGTTCTTC	CASSPGLLGNEQFF
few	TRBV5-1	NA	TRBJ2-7	TGCGCCAGCAGCTGGGAGGAAGCCAACTACGAGCAGTACTTC	CASSWEEANYEQYF
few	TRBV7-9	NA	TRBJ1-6	TGTGCCAGCAGCTTAGCGCGACCAGGGGATTCACCCCTCCACTTT	CASSLARPGDSPLHF
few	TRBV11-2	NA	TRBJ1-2	TGTGCCAGCAGCCCCCGGAGCGGGGACCCCTATGGCTACACCTTC	CASSPRSGDPYGYTF
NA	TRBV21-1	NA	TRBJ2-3	TGTCAGCGAGGCACAGATACGCAGTATTTT	CQRGTDTQYF
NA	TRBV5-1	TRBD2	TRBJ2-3	TGCGCCAGCAGCCAGGGCGGACTAGCGGTTAGCACAGATACGCAGTATTTT	CASSQGGLAVSTDTQYF
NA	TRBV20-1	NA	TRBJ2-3	TGCAGTGCTTCGCAGAGGAGCACAGATACGCAGTATTTT	CSASQRSTDTQYF
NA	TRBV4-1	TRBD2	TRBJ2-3	TGCGCCAGCAGCCAAGATGCGGGAAGCGGGGGGTATCTCCGAGTACCAGATACGCAGTATTTT	CASSQDAGSGGYLRVPDTQYF
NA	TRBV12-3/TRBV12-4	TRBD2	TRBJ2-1	TGTGCCAGCAGCCCCCCGGGACTAGCCGGGCGCAATGAGCAGTTCTTC	CASSPPGLAGRNEQFF
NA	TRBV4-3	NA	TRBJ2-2	TGCGCCAGCAGCCCCATATCCCCGGGGACGATCAACACCGGGGAGCTGTTTTTT	CASSPISPGTINTGELFF
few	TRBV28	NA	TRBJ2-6	TGTGCCAGCAGCATTCCCGCCGGGACCGCCTCTGGGGCCAACGTCCTGACTTTC	CASSIPAGTASGANVLTF
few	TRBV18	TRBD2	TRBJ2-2	TGTGCCAGCTCACCGGCTAGCGGCTACCTTGGCACCGGGGAGCTGTTTTTT	CASSPASGYLGTGELFF
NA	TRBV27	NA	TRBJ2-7	TGTGCCAGCCGTGGGGGAGGAAGGTCGCGTGAGCAGTACTTC	CASRGGGRSREQYF
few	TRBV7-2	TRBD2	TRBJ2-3	TGTGCCAGCAGCGGGGTCGGGACTAGCGGTGCTACGCAGTATTTT	CASSGVGTSGATQYF
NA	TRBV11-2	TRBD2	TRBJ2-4	TGTGCCAGCAGCGGGGACTACCAGGGTCTAAACATTCAGCACTTC	CASSGDYQGLNIQHF
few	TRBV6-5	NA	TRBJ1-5	TGTGCCAGCAGTTACCAGGGGCCCGATCAGCCCCAGCATTTT	CASSYQGPDQPQHF
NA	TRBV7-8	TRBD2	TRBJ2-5	TGTGCCAGCAGCCAACGACTAGCGAGGACCCAGTACTTC	CASSQRLARTQYF
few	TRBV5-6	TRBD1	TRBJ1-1	TGTGCCAGCAGTCAGGACAGGGAAGGGCTAACTGAAGCTTTCTTT	CASSQDREGLTEAFF
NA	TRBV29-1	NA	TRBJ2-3	TGCAGCGTCATCCGGTTCGCAGATACGCAGTATTTT	CSVIRFADTQYF
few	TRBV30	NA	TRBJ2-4	TGTGCCATGGAGGGGGCGGCCAAAAACATTCAGTACTTC	CAMEGAAKNIQYF
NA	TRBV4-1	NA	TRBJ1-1	TGCGCCAGCAGCCAAGTGCAGGGCGGCACTGAAGCTTTCTTT	CASSQVQGGTEAFF
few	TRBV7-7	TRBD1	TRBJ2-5	TGTGCTAGCAGCCAAACAGGGGATGGGAAGACCCAGTACTTC	CASSQTGDGKTQYF
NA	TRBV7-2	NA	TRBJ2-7	TGTGCCAGCAGCCCGCGGAGGGAGTCCTACGAGCAGTACTTC	CASSPRRESYEQYF
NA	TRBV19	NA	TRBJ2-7	TGTGCCAGTAGTATGGTCGGAGCCGGGTACGGGCAGTACTTC	CASSMVGAGYGQYF
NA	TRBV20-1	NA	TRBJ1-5	TGCAGTGCTAGCGTAGGCCCTAGCAATCAGCCCCAGCATTTT	CSASVGPSNQPQHF
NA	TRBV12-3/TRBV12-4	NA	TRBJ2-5	TGTGCCAGCAGTTTATTGGGAAAGCAAGAGACCCAGTACTTC	CASSLLGKQETQYF
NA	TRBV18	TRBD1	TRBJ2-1	TGTGCCAGCTCGCCACCAGGACAGGGGGGGTACAATGAGCAGTTCTTC	CASSPPGQGGYNEQFF
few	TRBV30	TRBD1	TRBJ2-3	TGTGCCTGTGTCACAGGGGGCACAGATACGCAGTATTTT	CACVTGGTDTQYF
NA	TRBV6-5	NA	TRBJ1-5	TGTGCCAGCTGGAGAGGGAAGGGTCAGCCCCAGCATTTT	CASWRGKGQPQHF
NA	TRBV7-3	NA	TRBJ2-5	TGTGCCAGCAGCCCCTTGGGTAGCGAGACCCAGTACTTC	CASSPLGSETQYF
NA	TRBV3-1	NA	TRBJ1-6	TGTGCCAGCAGCAACATACGGTCACCCCTCCACTTT	CASSNIRSPLHF
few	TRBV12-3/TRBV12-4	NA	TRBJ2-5	TGTGCCAGCAGCGGACAGAATCAAGAGACCCAGTACTTC	CASSGQNQETQYF
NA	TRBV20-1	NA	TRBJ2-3	TGCAGTGCTAGAGATGCGACTAGGCCTCCCAACACAGATACGCAGTATTTT	CSARDATRPPNTDTQYF
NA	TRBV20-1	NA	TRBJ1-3	TGCAGTGCTAGGCCAGGAAAGGACACCATATATTTT	CSARPGKDTIYF
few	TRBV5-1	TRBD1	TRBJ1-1	TGCGCCAGCAGCTTACAGGGGTTAGGAGCTTTCTTT	CASSLQGLGAFF
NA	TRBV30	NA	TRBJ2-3	TGTGCCTTTCGCCCGGCTGGAGATACGCAGTATTTT	CAFRPAGDTQYF